The rows below give T cell receptor beta chains drawn from one sample of a study of blood T cell repertoires in COVID-19. Clones were read by immunoSEQ multiplex PCR, and TCRdb kept only the in-frame ones, dropping some. The data hold roughly 130,000 clones, with 70% to 90% observed a single time. Sequencing was performed on peripheral blood. The receptors derive from a man aged 40-50 years with acute or convalescent COVID-19. The conserved cysteine and the conserved F or W are not part of the CDR3 here. Fields, in order: J gene, V gene, CDR3 protein.

TRBJ1-6	TRBV7-2	ASSLTPGEGNSPLH
TRBJ1-6	TRBV9	ASSVVQGGSPLH
TRBJ2-5	TRBV6-5	ASSSPGTGTETQY
TRBJ2-5	TRBV2	ASSVGDRSETQY
TRBJ1-1	TRBV19	ASSITGIKGEAF
TRBJ2-7	TRBV5-1	ASSLAQQGAPLEQY
TRBJ2-7	TRBV20-1	SASSWGGTSGRSSYEQY
TRBJ1-6	TRBV6-5	ASTPTGDNSPLH
TRBJ2-3	TRBV5-1	ASSPERRGPTDTQY
TRBJ1-2	TRBV3-1/TRBV3-2	ASSRLLGQKSYGYT
TRBJ1-2	TRBV4-1	ASSLLTGAGYGYT